The 27 T cell receptor beta chains reported below all come from one sample, sequenced in a study of T cells after yellow fever vaccination. TCRdb independently ran MiXCR on the 5' RACE reads; one entry per CDR3 protein. In the table there are 450,000 to 550,000 distinct CDR3 sequences, around a fifth of which are singletons. This specimen consisted of PBMCs, obtained roughly 23 days after the first yellow fever vaccination. The receptors derive from a man aged 18-30 years who received the YFV17D yellow fever vaccine.

This clonotype was seen many times. The DNA of the CDR3 is TGTGCCAGCAGCCCGGGACTAGCGGATTACAATGAGCAGTTCTTC. This gives the protein CASSPGLADYNEQFF. The chain recombines TRBV11-2 with TRBJ2-1; 11 nucleotides agree with TRBD2. J lost 4 bases, V lost 5 bases, and 4 bases had no gene match. The CDR3 extends over 15 amino acids. Per the germline V gene, CDR1 is SGHAT and CDR2 is FQNNGV.

This chain links TRBV20-1 with TRBJ2-2; 7 bases are a match to TRBD2. CDR1 DFQATT and CDR2 SNEGSKA come from the germline V gene (reference sequence). There are 18 residues in the CDR3. J was trimmed by 7 bases and V by 4 bases; bases with no gene match: 21. The CDR3 DNA sequence: TGCAGTGCTATGATGGTAGCGGGCGAAACGTTACAACACGGGGAGCTGTTTTTT. It codes for CSAMMVAGETLQHGELFF.

This clonotype was seen ten or more times. The V and J genes are TRBV20-1 and TRBJ1-1, with D perhaps matching TRBD1 (5 bases). The ends were cut back, 6 bases at V and 6 bases at J, with 14 bases in the middle. Per the germline V gene, CDR1 is DFQATT and CDR2 is SNEGSKA (reference sequence). CDR3 length equals 12 residues. The CDR3 sequence: CSAGRRGAEAFF. CDR3 nucleotides: TGCAGTGCAGGAAGGCGGGGGGCTGAAGCTTTCTTT.

The chain is built from TRBV12-3 or TRBV12-4 and TRBJ2-1; no clear D. V was pared by 3 bases and J by 9 bases, with 9 bases between. This CDR3 spans 12 amino acids. As DNA, the CDR3 is TGTGCCAGCAGTTTTCTGGAAAGTGAGCAGTTCTTC. Its translation is CASSFLESEQFF.

This clonotype was seen a few times. This chain joins TRBV12-3 or TRBV12-4 and TRBJ2-6, with no clear D. V shed 7 bases and J shed 4 bases, with 14 bases lying between them. The CDR3 runs 15 residues. The CDR3 nucleotides read TGTGCCAGCACCTCGAGTCCTCTCGGGGCCAACGTCCTGACTTTC. Protein sequence: CASTSSPLGANVLTF.

This clonotype was seen ten or more times. This chain uses TRBV6-1 with TRBJ2-7; possibly TRBD1 for D (5 bases). Per the germline V gene, CDR1 is MNHNS and CDR2 is SASEGT. The CDR3 contains 13 residues. The V end lost 3 bases, the J end lost 6 bases, and 12 bases lay between the germline ends. The CDR3 bases are TGTGCCAGCAGTGACAGGGTCAAGGGCGAGCAGTACGTC. Its protein product is CASSDRVKGEQYV.

This clonotype turned up a few times. V usage is TRBV7-2 and J usage is TRBJ1-1, with D unclear. The CDR3 covers 14 residues. The germline V and J ends were trimmed by 2 bases and 5 bases, with 12 bases remaining between them. Germline V gene sequence: CDR1 SGHTA, CDR2 FQGNSA. CDR3 DNA sequence: TGTGCCAGCAGCTTAATAGGCGGAGGGACTGAAGCTTTCTTT. Encoded protein: CASSLIGGGTEAFF. The full variable domain, with the rest looked up from reference TRBV7-2 and TRBJ1-1, is GAGVSQSPSNKVTEKGKDVELRCDPISGHTALYWYRQSLGQGLEFLIYFQGNSAPDKSGLPSDRFSAERTGGSVSTLTIQRTQQEDSAVYLCASSLIGGGTEAFFGQGTRLTVV.

This clonotype turned up a few times. This chain joins TRBV20-1 and TRBJ2-1; D is perhaps TRBD1 or TRBD2 (6 bases each). From germline, CDR1 is DFQATT and CDR2 SNEGSKA (reference sequence). The CDR3 spans 15 residues. The V end was cut by 6 bases, the J end by 3 bases, with 18 bases between. The CDR3 reads CSAKGVGGFYNEQFF. In nucleotides, the CDR3 is TGCAGTGCAAAGGGGGTGGGGGGTTTCTACAATGAGCAGTTCTTC.

This chain links TRBV7-8 with TRBJ2-1; 8 bases are a match to TRBD1. From germline, CDR1 is SGHVS and CDR2 FQNEAQ. This CDR3 is built from 17 residues. V dropped 3 bases and J dropped 0; count of bases not matched to a gene: 7. The DNA for the CDR3 is TGTGCCAGCAGCTTCTACCCTACAGGGGGCTCCTACAATGAGCAGTTCTTC. Translated, it gives CASSFYPTGGSYNEQFF.

This clonotype was recorded a few times. The V and J genes are TRBV20-1 and TRBJ1-5; a weak D match, TRBD1 (5 bases). This CDR3 is built from 13 residues. CDR1 DFQATT and CDR2 SNEGSKA come from the germline V gene (reference sequence). V lost 1 base, J lost 7 bases, and 11 bases lay in between. The CDR3: CSARVDIRQPQHF. As DNA, the CDR3 is TGCAGTGCTAGAGTGGACATTCGGCAGCCCCAGCATTTT.

This clonotype showed up just a few times. CDR3: CASSGLDRGDGYTF. The CDR3 DNA reads as TGTGCCAGCAGTGGCTTGGACAGGGGAGATGGCTACACCTTC. The chain has TRBV2 and TRBJ1-2, with TRBD1 identical over 9 bases. Unmatched junction bases numbered 6, after V lost 4 bases and J lost 6 bases. CDR3 length equals 14 residues. In germline, CDR1 is SNHLY, CDR2 FYNNEI.

The chain links TRBV7-2 to TRBJ2-7, with TRBD2 identical over 8 bases. Per the germline V gene, CDR1 is SGHTA and CDR2 is FQGNSA. V dropped 4 bases and J dropped 3; count of bases not matched to a gene: 11. The CDR3 runs to 16 residues. DNA of the CDR3: TGTGCCAGCAGCTACGGTCTGGCGGGGGGTTTCTACGAGCAGTACGTC. It codes for CASSYGLAGGFYEQYV.

This clonotype was detected ten times or more. The genes are TRBV6-4 and TRBJ2-3; 8 bases fit TRBD2. Germline V CDR1 and CDR2: MRHNA, SNTAGT. The CDR3 spans 15 residues. V was clipped by 6 bases and J by 5 bases; unmatched bases: 10. The CDR3 nucleotides are TGTGCCAGCAGCGCGGGGCGGGGGGCCGTAGATACGCAGTATTTT. This sequence encodes CASSAGRGAVDTQYF.

The chain joins TRBV20-1 to TRBJ2-6; no clear D gene. V dropped 3 bases and J dropped 0 bases, with 18 bases sitting between them. The CDR3 is made up of 18 amino acids. Germline CDR1 reads DFQATT; CDR2 reads SNEGSKA (reference sequence). Written as DNA, the CDR3 is TGCAGTGCTAGGACCACCGAACGGCGTCTCTCTGGGGCCAACGTCCTGACTTTC. Translating gives CSARTTERRLSGANVLTF.

In this sample, this clonotype turned up a few times. The chain joins TRBV20-1 to TRBJ2-7; 7 bases are a match to TRBD1. This CDR3 contains 16 residues. The junction had 15 bases not matched to a gene; V was cut back by 0 bases and J by 7 bases. Germline V gives CDR1 DFQATT, CDR2 SNEGSKA (reference sequence). The CDR3 is CSARETGEYNIAEQYF. The CDR3 nucleotides are TGCAGTGCTAGAGAAACAGGGGAGTACAACATAGCGGAGCAGTACTTC.

The rearrangement joins TRBV6-5 to TRBJ1-2, with TRBD1 matching 9 bases. Losses at the gene ends were 2 bases for V and 2 bases for J; bases not matched to a gene: 6. Germline loops: CDR1 MNHEY, CDR2 SVGAGI. The CDR3 covers 16 residues. CDR3 protein: CASSYRTGDTNYGYTF. CDR3 DNA sequence: TGTGCCAGCAGTTACAGGACAGGGGACACAAACTATGGCTACACCTTC.

J is TRBJ1-2 and V is TRBV7-9; the D gene is possibly TRBD1 (5 bases). Germline loops: CDR1 SEHNR, CDR2 FQNEAQ (reference sequence). Trimming removed 4 bases at V and 5 bases at J, with 14 bases between. This CDR3 spans 14 amino acids. In DNA form, the CDR3 reads TGTGCCAGCAGCTCCCCAGGGACCGCATATGGCTACACCTTC. This translates into CASSSPGTAYGYTF.

The chain combines TRBV11-2 with TRBJ2-5; D is tentatively TRBD1 or TRBD2 (5 bases each). The germline V and J ends were trimmed by 6 bases and 7 bases, with 21 bases remaining between them. The CDR3 spans 15 residues. The germline V gene encodes CDR1 SGHAT and CDR2 FQNNGV. The chain's CDR3 is CASRHPGPAVSTQYF. Written as DNA, the CDR3 is TGTGCCAGCAGGCACCCGGGACCTGCAGTTTCGACCCAGTACTTC. The variable domain in full, with the rest retrieved from reference TRBV11-2 and TRBJ2-5, is EAGVAQSPRYKIIEKRQSVAFWCNPISGHATLYWYQQILGQGPKLLIQFQNNGVVDDSQLPKDRFSAERLKGVDSTLKIQPAKLEDSAVYLCASRHPGPAVSTQYFGPGTRLLVL.

CDR3 residues: CASSLGTATYYGYTF. Here the CDR3 DNA reads TGCGCCAGCAGCTTGGGGACAGCGACTTACTATGGCTACACCTTC. V is TRBV5-1 and J is TRBJ1-2, with D perhaps TRBD1 (6 bases). This CDR3 is built from 15 residues. CDR1 is SGHRS, CDR2 YFSETQ, per germline. Trimming shortened V by 0 bases and J by 3 bases, and 12 bases separated the two germline ends.

This clonotype was seen a few times. The gene calls are TRBV20-1 and TRBJ2-3; D gene unclear. This CDR3 comprises 14 residues. V gave up 2 bases and J gave up 2 bases, with 11 bases separating them. Germline lookup yields CDR1 DFQATT and CDR2 SNEGSKA (reference sequence). The CDR3 coding sequence is TGCAGTGCTAGATTCGGCGGTGCCACAGATACGCAGTATTTT. Translating it yields CSARFGGATDTQYF.

This clonotype was seen only a few times. The V and J genes are TRBV6-6 and TRBJ1-5; 8 positions match TRBD1. The V gene end was trimmed by 6 bases and the J gene end by 7 bases; junction bases not matched to a gene: 5. CDR3 size: 13 residues. Per the germline V gene, CDR1 is MNHNY and CDR2 is SVGAGI (reference sequence). This chain's CDR3 is CASRDRAGQPQHF. The CDR3 DNA reads as TGTGCCAGCAGGGACAGGGCGGGACAGCCCCAGCATTTT.

The CDR3 sequence is CASSFSAGQETQYF. The DNA for the CDR3 is TGTGCCAGCAGCTTTTCCGCGGGACAAGAGACCCAGTACTTC. This sequence joins TRBV7-2 and TRBJ2-5, with D possibly TRBD2 on 6 matching bases. The CDR3 is 14 residues long. Germline values: CDR1 SGHTA, CDR2 FQGNSA. Trimming removed 3 bases from V and 2 bases from J, with 10 bases in between.

The chain is built from TRBV5-1 and TRBJ2-1; 7 bases line up with TRBD1. Germline loops: CDR1 SGHRS, CDR2 YFSETQ. The V and J ends lost 0 bases and 8 bases, in that order; junction bases with no gene match: 5. This CDR3 is 14 amino acids long. CDR3: CASSLDTGADEQFF. The DNA for the CDR3 is TGCGCCAGCAGCTTGGATACAGGGGCCGATGAGCAGTTCTTC.

V and J are TRBV6-5 and TRBJ1-1; no clear D gene. V lost 7 bases to trimming and J lost 5 bases, with 11 bases between them. Germline lookup yields CDR1 MNHEY and CDR2 SVGAGI. CDR3 length equals 12 residues. As DNA, the CDR3 is TGTGCCAGCACCCAAGGCGATACTGAAGCTTTCTTT. It is translated as CASTQGDTEAFF.

The chain combines TRBV21-1 with TRBJ1-2. TRBV21-1 is shown as a pseudogene. CDR3 length equals 15 residues. CDR3 coding DNA: TGTGCCAGCAGCCAATACAGGACCAGCGTCTTAGACTACACCTTC. Its translation is CASSQYRTSVLDYTF.

This rearrangement joins TRBV7-2 to TRBJ2-7; perhaps TRBD2 as D (6 bases). This CDR3 has 14 residues. Germline CDR1 is SGHTA and CDR2 is FQGNSA. Trimming took 5 bases from V and 2 from J, leaving 13 bases between them. Here the CDR3 DNA reads TGTGCCAGCAGCCCGGGAGCCAAACCCTACGAGCAGTACTTC. Protein product: CASSPGAKPYEQYF.

The chain uses TRBV28 and TRBJ2-2; tentatively, D is TRBD2 (6 bases). The germline V gene encodes CDR1 MDHEN and CDR2 SYDVKM. The V end was cut by 5 bases, the J end by 2 bases, with 15 bases between. This CDR3 spans 16 amino acids. This CDR3 is CASSPIGTPNTGELFF. CDR3 sequence (DNA): TGTGCCAGCAGTCCCATCGGGACTCCTAACACCGGGGAGCTGTTTTTT. Full variable domain (remainder filled in from reference TRBV28 and TRBJ2-2): DVKVTQSSRYLVKRTGEKVFLECVQDMDHENMFWYRQDPGLGLRLIYFSYDVKMKEKGDIPEGYSVSREKKERFSLILESASTNQTSMYLCASSPIGTPNTGELFFGEGSRLTVL.